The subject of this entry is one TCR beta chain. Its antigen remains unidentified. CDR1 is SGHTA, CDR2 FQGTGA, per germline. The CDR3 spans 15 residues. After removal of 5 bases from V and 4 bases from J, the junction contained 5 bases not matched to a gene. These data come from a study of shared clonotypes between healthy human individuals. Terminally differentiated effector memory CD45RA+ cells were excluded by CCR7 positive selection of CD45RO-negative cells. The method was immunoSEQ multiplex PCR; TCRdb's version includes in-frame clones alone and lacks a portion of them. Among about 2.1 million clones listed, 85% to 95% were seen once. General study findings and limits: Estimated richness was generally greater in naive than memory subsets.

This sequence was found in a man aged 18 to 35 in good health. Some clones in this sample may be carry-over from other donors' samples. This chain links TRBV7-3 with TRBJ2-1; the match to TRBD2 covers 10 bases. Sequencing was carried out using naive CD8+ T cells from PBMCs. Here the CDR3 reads CASSTGLAAYNEQFF. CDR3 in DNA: TGTGCCAGCAGCACAGGACTAGCGGCTTACAATGAGCAGTTCTTC.